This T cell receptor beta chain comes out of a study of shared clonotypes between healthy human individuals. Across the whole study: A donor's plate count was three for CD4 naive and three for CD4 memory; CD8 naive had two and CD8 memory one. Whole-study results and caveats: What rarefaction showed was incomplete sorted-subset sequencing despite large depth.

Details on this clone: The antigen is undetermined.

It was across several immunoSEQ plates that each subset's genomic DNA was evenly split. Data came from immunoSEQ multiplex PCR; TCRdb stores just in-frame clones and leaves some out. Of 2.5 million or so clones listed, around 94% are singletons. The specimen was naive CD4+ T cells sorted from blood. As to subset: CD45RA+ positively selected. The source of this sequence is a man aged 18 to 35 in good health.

CDR3 residues: CASSLKDYYEQYF. CDR3 DNA sequence: TGTGCCAGCAGCTTAAAGGACTATTACGAGCAGTACTTC. The gene calls are TRBV13 and TRBJ2-7; D is perhaps TRBD2 (6 bases). With 2 bases removed from V and 4 bases from J, the gap between germline ends came to 9 bases. The CDR3 has 13 amino acids. In germline, CDR1 is PRHDT, CDR2 FYEKMQ (reference sequence).